This TCR beta chain was documented in a study of vaccination effects on CD4 cells after COVID-19. Study in general: Each participant was administered two doses of either the BNT162b2 or the mRNA-1273 vaccine. Wells of roughly 1.9 million PBMC each were grown with about 9.8 IU/ml IL-2 and 8.5 to 10 ug/ml peptides. Whole-study results and caveats: Convalescent patients were scarce, and early post-infection timepoints were absent.

A remark on this clone: The antigen remains unidentified.

In germline, CDR1 is KGHSH, CDR2 LQKENI. The junction had 6 bases not matched to a gene; V was cut back by 6 bases and J by 2 bases. The CDR3 length is 14 residues. TCRdb keeps only in-frame clones here, not all; method: immunoSEQ multiplex PCR. Of approximately 37,000 clones in the sample, over 80% were seen once. Following 10 days of culture, CD4+ T cells were isolated. Nobody among the vaccine recipients had prior SARS-CoV-2 infection (nucleocapsid antibodies were negative). The chain links TRBV18 to TRBJ2-5, with 7 positions matching TRBD1. The clonotype comes from a human donor who received a COVID-19 vaccine. The material was CD4+ T cells from PBMCs cultured without peptide, obtained before COVID-19 vaccination. The chain's CDR3 is CASSPTGEQETQYF. CDR3 in DNA: TGTGCCAGCTCCCCAACAGGGGAGCAAGAGACCCAGTACTTC. Combining the CDR3 with reference TRBV18 and TRBJ2-5 gives the whole variable domain NAGVMQNPRHLVRRRGQEARLRCSPMKGHSHVYWYRQLPEEGLKFMVYLQKENIIDESGMPKERFSAEFPKEGPSILRIQQVVRGDSAAYFCASSPTGEQETQYFGPGTRLLVL.